Listed here is a single TCR beta chain. This clonotype occurred many times. The antigen this receptor binds is unknown. No base qualities exist here, and no much larger clone lies one base off it. These data originate in a study of Graves' ophthalmopathy and Graves' hyperthyroidism (dated by TCRdb to the late 2010s). For the study in its entirety: Peripheral blood was collected before any treatment was given, at the time of initial diagnosis. TCR beta repertoire signatures were used to distinguish Graves' ophthalmopathy from Graves' hyperthyroidism and to predict progression to ophthalmopathy. In total, 135 blood samples were TCR-sequenced: under 45 ophthalmopathy, approximately 80 hyperthyroidism and some 17 hyperthyroidism-to-ophthalmopathy patients. To explore V-J signatures distinguishing ophthalmopathy from hyperthyroidism, a discovery set of around 97 patients (roughly 44 ophthalmopathy, roughly 55 stable hyperthyroidism) was enrolled. The independent validation cohort included about 19 hyperthyroidism patients plus 17 patients who later progressed from hyperthyroidism to ophthalmopathy. In about six hyperthyroidism patients, the T-cell repertoire of thyroid tissue was compared with the T-cell repertoire of blood. After sampling, hyperthyroidism patients received methimazole starting at 30 mg daily, and ophthalmopathy patients received high-dose intravenous methylprednisolone. Beyond this particular receptor, the publication reports: The 13-signature model separated ophthalmopathy from stable hyperthyroidism with 85% to 90% sensitivity and about 81% specificity in cross-validation, and 80%/75% in the test set. Most expanded thyroid clonotypes with frequency above 0.001 were also detected in blood, suggesting blood repertoires may reflect the thyroid immune response. Sample size was not statistically predetermined, and group allocation was not concealed from the investigators. In validation, the model predicted ophthalmopathy progression with over 60% sensitivity and roughly 78% specificity; 12 predicted patients were CT-confirmed with GO in a median of 6.5 months.

Hyperthyroidism was considered stable if no progression to ophthalmopathy occurred within 18 months of follow-up. Hyperthyroidism patients were newly diagnosed, were aged 18 to 65 years, and had a disease duration under 2 months. Patients were excluded if they had other autoimmune diseases, uncontrolled infections, pregnancy or lactation. Diagnosis relied on clinical symptoms, serum thyroxine, TRAb, thyroid ultrasound and orbital computed tomography. PBMCs were isolated from about 9.1 ml of fresh peripheral blood by Ficoll-Paque density gradient centrifugation. Total RNA was extracted with Trizol reagent and quality-checked on an Agilent 2100 Bioanalyzer. TCR beta CDR3 regions were amplified from RNA transcripts for repertoire sequencing. The first round of RT-PCR was done with HTBI primers and the Qiagen OneStep RT-PCR kit, and was followed by a second round of multiplex PCR, then size selection and purification. Libraries were sequenced paired-end with 100 bp reads on an Illumina HiSeq2000. Per the source publication's procedure: SOAPnuke was used to process the reads, removing any read that contained adapters or uncalled bases, had a mean Phred below 15, or lacked an exact match to the constant primer or identifier. COPE v1.2.5 was used to merge the high-quality paired reads. Unique nucleotide sequences were defined as clonotypes and aligned to IMGT TRB V, D and J references using MiTCR v1.1. Analysis was restricted to V-J combinations with a frequency above 0.0001, which covered 98% to 99.2% of repertoires. A TCR clonal expansion and chaos score per V-J combination was defined as the ratio of F50 clonal expansion to chaos observed in the TCRdist matrix. Welch's t-statistics and random forest were used to narrow the features down to approximately twelve V-J combinations, which were then fed into a naive Bayes classifier. Thyroid-blood repertoire similarity was quantified with the Morisita-Horn index. In-frame beta chains were kept once TCRdb had trimmed the public reads at Q25 with fastp and called clones with MiXCR. CDR3 protein sequences are deduplicated, and each keeps its most common genes and DNA. None of the V and J calls come from the authors' own analysis; TCRdb made them. The sample table holds 300,000 to 400,000 distinct CDR3 sequences, of which roughly 15% were seen once. The biggest ten clones account for roughly 2.4% of the sample.

Sequences WNHNN (CDR1) and SYGVQD (CDR2) are obtained from the germline V gene (reference sequence). V is clipped by 5 bases and J by 3 bases, and the sequence between their germline boundaries is 14 bases long. Measured from the cysteine to the phenylalanine, the CDR3 is 14 residues long. Just CDR3 DNA is preserved here, 42 bases in frame from base 1. The source is an adult woman with stable Graves' hyperthyroidism. The sequencing sample was made of peripheral blood. The chain couples TRBV10-1 to TRBJ2-7, with the D gene not confidently named. The CDR3 is CASSPNKGFYEQYF. At the DNA level, the sequence is TGCGCCAGCAGTCCTAATAAAGGATTCTACGAGCAGTACTTC.